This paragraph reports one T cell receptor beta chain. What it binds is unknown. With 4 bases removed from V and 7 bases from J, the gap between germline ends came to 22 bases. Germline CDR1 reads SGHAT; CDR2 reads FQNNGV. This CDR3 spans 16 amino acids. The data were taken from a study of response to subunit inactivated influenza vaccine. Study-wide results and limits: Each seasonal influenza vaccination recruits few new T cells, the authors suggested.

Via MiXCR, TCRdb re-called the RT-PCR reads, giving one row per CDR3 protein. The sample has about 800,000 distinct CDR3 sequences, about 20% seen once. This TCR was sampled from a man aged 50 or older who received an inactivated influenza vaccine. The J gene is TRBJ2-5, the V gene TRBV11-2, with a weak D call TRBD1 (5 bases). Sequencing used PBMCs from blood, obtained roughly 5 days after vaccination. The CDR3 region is CASSSNPGLWVGTQYF. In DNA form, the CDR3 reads TGTGCCAGCAGCTCAAACCCAGGGCTCTGGGTGGGGACCCAGTACTTC.